The 7 T cell receptor beta chains presented below share a single source sample, sequenced in a study of blood T cells in healthy people across ages. Then a second PCR, running about 7 to 11 cycles, was carried out with a sample-barcoded 5' primer and a J-beta primer mix. TCRdb itself ran the 5' RACE reads through MiXCR, one entry per CDR3 protein. The sample lists about 650,000 distinct CDR3 sequences, over 40% occurring once. Material for sequencing was blood. The source is a woman of 80 years or more in good health.

This sequence joins TRBV5-1 and TRBJ1-3; D is undetermined. The CDR3 spans 15 residues. The V end lost 0 bases, the J end lost 8 bases, and 15 bases lay between the germline ends. Germline V gives CDR1 SGHRS, CDR2 YFSETQ. This CDR3 reads CASSLGTALWDTIYF. The CDR3 bases are TGCGCCAGCAGCTTGGGGACCGCTCTTTGGGACACCATATATTTT.

This clonotype was observed at least ten times. With a much larger clone just one base away, this may be a read error. This rearrangement joins TRBV6-5 to TRBJ2-3; D is possibly TRBD2 (5 bases). V was shortened by 6 bases and J by 8 bases, with 18 bases between the two germline ends. Germline loops: CDR1 MNHEY, CDR2 SVGAGI. The CDR3 covers 14 residues. The CDR3 here is CASSARAERVTQYF. For the CDR3, the DNA is TGTGCCAGCAGCGCGAGGGCGGAGAGAGTTACGCAGTATTTT.

The chain uses TRBV6-5 and TRBJ1-2; maybe TRBD1 (5 bases). The V and J ends lost 6 bases and 5 bases respectively, with 13 bases between them. The CDR3 sequence is 13 residues long. The germline V gene has CDR1 MNHEY and CDR2 SVGAGI. CDR3 sequence reads: CASRATGGYGYTF. The CDR3 bases are TGTGCCAGCAGAGCAACCGGGGGGTATGGCTACACCTTC.

The chain joins TRBV7-6 to TRBJ2-7, with 7 bases lining up with TRBD1. The CDR3 consists of 15 residues. Germline V gene sequence: CDR1 SGHVS, CDR2 FNYEAQ. V lost 5 bases and J lost 6; bases outside the gene matches: 13. The CDR3 sequence is CASSPYRTEGAEQYF. As DNA, the CDR3 is TGTGCCAGCAGCCCCTACAGGACAGAGGGGGCCGAGCAGTACTTC. The full variable domain, its missing parts supplied by reference TRBV7-6 and TRBJ2-7, is GAGVSQSPRYKVTKRGQDVALRCDPISGHVSLYWYRQALGQGPEFLTYFNYEAQQDKSGLPNDRFSAERPEGSISTLTIQRTEQRDSAMYRCASSPYRTEGAEQYFGPGTRLTVT.

This clonotype was recorded many times. J is TRBJ2-3 and V is TRBV28, with D tentatively TRBD1 (5 bases). There are 14 residues in the CDR3. V lost 7 bases and J lost 0, with 11 bases in between. The V gene's germline CDR1 is MDHEN and CDR2 SYDVKM. The CDR3 coding sequence is TGTGCCAGCACCCCGTGGGGCAGCACAGATACGCAGTATTTT. Amino acid sequence: CASTPWGSTDTQYF.

The chain links TRBV10-2 to TRBJ2-7, with TRBD1 matching over 11 bases. From germline, CDR1 is WSHSY and CDR2 SAAADI. V trimming: 7 bases; J trimming: 4 bases; junction bases outside the gene matches: 3. CDR3 length equals 13 residues. CDR3 sequence (DNA): TGCGCCAGCAAGGACAGGGGGCTTTACGAGCAGTACTTC. This encodes CASKDRGLYEQYF.

This clonotype came up once. The gene calls are TRBV2 and TRBJ2-5; 13 bases line up with TRBD2. This CDR3 is 18 amino acids long. CDR1 is SNHLY, CDR2 FYNNEI, per germline. V lost 3 bases and J lost 3; bases outside the gene matches: 10. The CDR3 region is CASSEWTSGGGAEETQYF. CDR3 DNA: TGTGCCAGCAGTGAGTGGACTAGCGGGGGAGGGGCCGAAGAGACCCAGTACTTC.